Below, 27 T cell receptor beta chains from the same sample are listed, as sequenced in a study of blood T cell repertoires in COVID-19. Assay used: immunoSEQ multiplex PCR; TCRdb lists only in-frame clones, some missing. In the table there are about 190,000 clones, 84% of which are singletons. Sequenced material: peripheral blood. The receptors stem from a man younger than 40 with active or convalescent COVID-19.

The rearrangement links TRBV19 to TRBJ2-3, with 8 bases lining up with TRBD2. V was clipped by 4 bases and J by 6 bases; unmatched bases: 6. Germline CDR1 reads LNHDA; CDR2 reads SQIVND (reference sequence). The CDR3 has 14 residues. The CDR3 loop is CASSKAASGDTQYF. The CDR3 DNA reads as TGTGCCAGTAGTAAGGCGGCTAGCGGGGATACGCAGTATTTT.

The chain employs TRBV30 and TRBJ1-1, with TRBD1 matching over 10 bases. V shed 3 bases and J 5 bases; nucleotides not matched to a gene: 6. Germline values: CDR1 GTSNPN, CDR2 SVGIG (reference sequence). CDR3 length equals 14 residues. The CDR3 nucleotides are TGTGCCTGGAGCCGGGACAGGGGTTTTACTGAAGCTTTCTTT. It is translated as CAWSRDRGFTEAFF.

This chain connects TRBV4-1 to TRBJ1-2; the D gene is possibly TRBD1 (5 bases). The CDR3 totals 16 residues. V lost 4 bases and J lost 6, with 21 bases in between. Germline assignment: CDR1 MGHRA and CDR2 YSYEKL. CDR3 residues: CASSLSQGSRHDGYTF. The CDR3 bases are TGCGCCAGCAGCCTAAGCCAGGGTTCACGACACGATGGCTACACCTTC.

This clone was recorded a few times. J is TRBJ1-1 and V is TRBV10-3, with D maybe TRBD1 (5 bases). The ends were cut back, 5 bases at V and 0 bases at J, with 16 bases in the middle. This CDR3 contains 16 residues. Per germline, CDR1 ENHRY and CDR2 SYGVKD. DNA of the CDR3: TGTGCCATCAGTCCCCCCGGGGGGAGGATGAACACTGAAGCTTTCTTT. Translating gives CAISPPGGRMNTEAFF.

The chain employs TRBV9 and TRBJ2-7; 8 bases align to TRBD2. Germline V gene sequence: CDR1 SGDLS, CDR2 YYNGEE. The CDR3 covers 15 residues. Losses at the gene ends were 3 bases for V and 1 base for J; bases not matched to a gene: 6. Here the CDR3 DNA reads TGTGCCAGCAGCGGCCGACTAGCGCCGTCCTACGAGCAGTACTTC. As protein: CASSGRLAPSYEQYF.

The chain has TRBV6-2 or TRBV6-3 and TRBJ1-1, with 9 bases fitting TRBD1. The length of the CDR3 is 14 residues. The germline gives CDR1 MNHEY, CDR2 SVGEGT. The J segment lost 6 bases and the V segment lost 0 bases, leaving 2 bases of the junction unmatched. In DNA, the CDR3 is TGTGCCAGCAGTTACTCGGGACAGGGTTCTGAAGCTTTCTTT. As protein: CASSYSGQGSEAFF.

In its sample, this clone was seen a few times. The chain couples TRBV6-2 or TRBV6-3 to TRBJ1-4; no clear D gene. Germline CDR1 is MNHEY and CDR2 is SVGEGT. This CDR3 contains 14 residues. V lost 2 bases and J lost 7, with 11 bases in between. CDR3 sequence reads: CASSYAALFEKLFF. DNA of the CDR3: TGTGCCAGCAGTTACGCGGCTCTATTTGAAAAACTGTTTTTT.

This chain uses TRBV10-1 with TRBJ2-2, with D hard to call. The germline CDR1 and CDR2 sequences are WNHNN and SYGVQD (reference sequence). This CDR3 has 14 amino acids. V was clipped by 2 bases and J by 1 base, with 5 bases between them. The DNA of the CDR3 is TGCGCCAGCAGTGAGAACAGGAACACCGGGGAGCTGTTTTTT. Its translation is CASSENRNTGELFF.

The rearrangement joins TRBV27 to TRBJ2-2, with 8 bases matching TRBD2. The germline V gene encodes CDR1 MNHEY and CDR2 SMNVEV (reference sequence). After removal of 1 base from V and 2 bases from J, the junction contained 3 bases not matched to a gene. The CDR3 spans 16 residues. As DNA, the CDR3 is TGTGCCAGCAGTTTATTTGCGGGGGGTAACACCGGGGAGCTGTTTTTT. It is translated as CASSLFAGGNTGELFF.

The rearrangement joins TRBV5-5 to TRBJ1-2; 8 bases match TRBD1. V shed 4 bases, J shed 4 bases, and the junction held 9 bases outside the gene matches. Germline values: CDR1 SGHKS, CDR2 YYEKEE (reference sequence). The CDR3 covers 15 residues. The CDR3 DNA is TGTGCCAGCAGCCCCTCATATACAGGGGGCTATGGCTACACCTTC. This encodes CASSPSYTGGYGYTF.

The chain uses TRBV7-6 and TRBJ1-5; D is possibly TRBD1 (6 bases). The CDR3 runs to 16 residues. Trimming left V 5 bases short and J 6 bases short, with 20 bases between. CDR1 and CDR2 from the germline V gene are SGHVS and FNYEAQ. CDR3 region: CASSPAGARNLQPQHF. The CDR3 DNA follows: TGTGCCAGCAGCCCGGCAGGGGCTCGGAATCTTCAGCCCCAGCATTTT. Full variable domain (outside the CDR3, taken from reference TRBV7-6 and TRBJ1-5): GAGVSQSPRYKVTKRGQDVALRCDPISGHVSLYWYRQALGQGPEFLTYFNYEAQQDKSGLPNDRFSAERPEGSISTLTIQRTEQRDSAMYRCASSPAGARNLQPQHFGDGTRLSIL.

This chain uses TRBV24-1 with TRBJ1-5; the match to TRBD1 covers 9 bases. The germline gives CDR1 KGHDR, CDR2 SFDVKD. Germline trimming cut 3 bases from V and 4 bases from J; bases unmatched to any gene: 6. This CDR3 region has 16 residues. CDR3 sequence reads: CATSDRGTGMNQPQHF. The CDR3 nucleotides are TGTGCCACCAGTGATCGAGGGACAGGGATGAATCAGCCCCAGCATTTT.

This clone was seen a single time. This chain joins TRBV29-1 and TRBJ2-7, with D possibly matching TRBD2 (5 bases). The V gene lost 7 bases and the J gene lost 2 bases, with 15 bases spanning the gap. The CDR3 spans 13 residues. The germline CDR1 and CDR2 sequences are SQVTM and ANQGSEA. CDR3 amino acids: CSATSGSPYEQYF. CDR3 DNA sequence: TGCAGCGCGACGTCGGGGTCTCCCTACGAGCAGTACTTC.

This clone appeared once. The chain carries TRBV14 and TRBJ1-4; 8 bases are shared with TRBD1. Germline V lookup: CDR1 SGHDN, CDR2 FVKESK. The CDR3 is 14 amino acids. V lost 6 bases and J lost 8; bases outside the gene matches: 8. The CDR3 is CASSLRQGREKLFF. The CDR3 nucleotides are TGTGCCAGCAGTCTCAGACAGGGGCGGGAAAAACTGTTTTTT.

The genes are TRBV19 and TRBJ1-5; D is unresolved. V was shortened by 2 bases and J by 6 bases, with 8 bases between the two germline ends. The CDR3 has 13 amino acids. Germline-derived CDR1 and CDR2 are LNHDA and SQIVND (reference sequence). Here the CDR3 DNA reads TGTGCCAGTAGTATATCCGGTATTCAGCCCCAGCATTTT. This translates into CASSISGIQPQHF.

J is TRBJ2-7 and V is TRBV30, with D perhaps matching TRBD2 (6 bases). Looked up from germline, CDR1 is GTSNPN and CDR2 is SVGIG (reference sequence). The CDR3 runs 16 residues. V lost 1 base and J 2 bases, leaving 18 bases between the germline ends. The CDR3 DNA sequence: TGTGCCTGGAGTGAGGGGATTGGCGGGGCCACCTACGAGCAGTACTTC. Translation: CAWSEGIGGATYEQYF.

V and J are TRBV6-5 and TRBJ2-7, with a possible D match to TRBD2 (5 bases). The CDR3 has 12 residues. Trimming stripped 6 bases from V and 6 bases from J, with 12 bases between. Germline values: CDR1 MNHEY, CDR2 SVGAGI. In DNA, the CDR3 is TGTGCCAGCAGGCCAAGCGCGGGCGAGCAGTACTTC. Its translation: CASRPSAGEQYF.

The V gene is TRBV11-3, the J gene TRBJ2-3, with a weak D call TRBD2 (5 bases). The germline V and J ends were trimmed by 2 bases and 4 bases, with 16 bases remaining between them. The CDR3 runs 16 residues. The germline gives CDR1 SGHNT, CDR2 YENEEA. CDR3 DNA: TGTGCCAGCAGCTTACGGGCGGGTAGTGTATCAGATACGCAGTATTTT. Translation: CASSLRAGSVSDTQYF.

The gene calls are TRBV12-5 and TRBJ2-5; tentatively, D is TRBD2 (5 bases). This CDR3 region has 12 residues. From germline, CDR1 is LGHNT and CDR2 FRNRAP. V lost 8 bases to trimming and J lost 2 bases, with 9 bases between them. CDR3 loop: CASCRGQETQYF. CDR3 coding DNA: TGTGCTAGTTGTCGCGGGCAAGAGACCCAGTACTTC. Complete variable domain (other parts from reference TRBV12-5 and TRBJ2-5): DARVTQTPRHKVTEMGQEVTMRCQPILGHNTVFWYRQTMMQGLELLAYFRNRAPLDDSGMPKDRFSAEMPDATLATLKIQPSEPRDSAVYFCASCRGQETQYFGPGTRLLVL.

The CDR3 sequence: CASSYSARPDTDTQYF. Written as DNA, the CDR3 is TGTGCCAGCAGTTACTCGGCTAGGCCTGACACAGATACGCAGTATTTT. The V call is TRBV6-5, the J call TRBJ2-3; D is ambiguous. The CDR3 sequence is 16 residues long. Trimming stripped 0 bases from V and 2 bases from J, with 12 bases between. CDR1 is MNHEY and CDR2 is SVGAGI in the germline V gene.

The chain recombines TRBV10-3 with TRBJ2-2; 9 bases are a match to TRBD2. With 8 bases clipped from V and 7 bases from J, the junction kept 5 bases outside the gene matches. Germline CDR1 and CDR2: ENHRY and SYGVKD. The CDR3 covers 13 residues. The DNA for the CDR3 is TGTGCCATCCGGGCGGGGGGGGACGGGGAGCTGTTTTTT. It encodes CAIRAGGDGELFF.

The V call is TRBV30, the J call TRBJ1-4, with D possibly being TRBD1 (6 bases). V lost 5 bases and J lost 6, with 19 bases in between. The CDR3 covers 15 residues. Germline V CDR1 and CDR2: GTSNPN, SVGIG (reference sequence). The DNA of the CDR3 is TGTGCCTGGGGTAAGGCGGACAGCCGATATGAAAAACTGTTTTTT. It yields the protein CAWGKADSRYEKLFF.

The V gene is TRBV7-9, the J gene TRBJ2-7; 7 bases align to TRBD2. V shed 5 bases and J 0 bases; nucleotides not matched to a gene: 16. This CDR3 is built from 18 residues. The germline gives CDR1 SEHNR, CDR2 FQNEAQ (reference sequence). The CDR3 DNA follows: TGTGCCAGCAGCCCCGGTCGGCGGGAGCGGGGTCGCTCCTACGAGCAGTACTTC. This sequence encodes CASSPGRRERGRSYEQYF.

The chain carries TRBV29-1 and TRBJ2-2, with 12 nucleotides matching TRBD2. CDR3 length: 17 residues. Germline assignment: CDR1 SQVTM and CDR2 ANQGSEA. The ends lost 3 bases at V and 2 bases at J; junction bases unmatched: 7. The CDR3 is CSVEATSGRTNTGELFF. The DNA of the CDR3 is TGCAGCGTTGAGGCCACTAGCGGGAGGACTAACACCGGGGAGCTGTTTTTT.

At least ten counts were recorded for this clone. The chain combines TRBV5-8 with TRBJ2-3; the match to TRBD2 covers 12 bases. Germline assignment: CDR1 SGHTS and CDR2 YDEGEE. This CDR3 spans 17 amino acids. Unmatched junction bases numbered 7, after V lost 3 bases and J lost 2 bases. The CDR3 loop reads CASSSRLAGALTDTQYF. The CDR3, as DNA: TGTGCCAGCAGCTCAAGACTAGCGGGAGCGCTCACAGATACGCAGTATTTT.

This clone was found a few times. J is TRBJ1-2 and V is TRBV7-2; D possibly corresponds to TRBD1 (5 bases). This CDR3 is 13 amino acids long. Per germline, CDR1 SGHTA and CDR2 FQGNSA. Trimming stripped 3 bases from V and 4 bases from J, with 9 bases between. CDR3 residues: CASSFGQGYGYTF. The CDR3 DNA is TGTGCCAGCAGCTTTGGGCAGGGCTATGGCTACACCTTC.

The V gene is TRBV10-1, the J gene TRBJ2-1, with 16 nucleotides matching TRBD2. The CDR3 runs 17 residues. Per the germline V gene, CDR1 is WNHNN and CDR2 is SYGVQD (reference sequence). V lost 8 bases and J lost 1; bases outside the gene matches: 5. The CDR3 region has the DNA TGCGCCAGCTCGCCGGGACTAGCGGGAGGGTCCTACAATGAGCAGTTCTTC. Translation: CASSPGLAGGSYNEQFF.